The clone carrying this TCR beta chain was recorded once. Repertoires were generated with immunoSEQ multiplex PCR, while TCRdb's copy carries only in-frame clones and drops some. The table records 150,000 or so clones, about 82% of them present only once. V was clipped by 8 bases and J by 7 bases; unmatched bases: 13. The CDR3 length is 15 residues. The germline CDR1 and CDR2 sequences are SGDLS and YYNGEE. This specimen comes from a study of blood T cell repertoires in COVID-19. Study overall: Some COVID-19 samples were acute and others convalescent; all came from the United States, Italy and Spain.

Source material: peripheral blood. The chain recombines TRBV9 with TRBJ2-2, with 8 bases aligning to TRBD2. The clonotype was recovered from a man aged 45-65 years with active or convalescent COVID-19. Here the CDR3 reads CASTSSGIPGGELFF. For the CDR3, the DNA is TGTGCCAGTACGAGTAGCGGGATACCAGGCGGGGAGCTGTTTTTT.